This entry describes one T cell receptor (beta chain). The antigen this receptor binds is unknown. The record has no base qualities; no much larger clone is one base away. The sample belongs to a study of cytotoxic CD8 clonotypes in ibrutinib-treated CLL (dated by TCRdb to 2020 to 2023). As for the study more broadly: The cohort included roughly 15 treatment-naive and ten to twelve relapsed/refractory patients; some 18 were IGHV unmutated. Patients were still on ibrutinib when every remission and progressive disease sample was collected. On average, each sample had hundreds of thousands of productive templates and 96,000 or so productive rearrangements. Of the 90 or so participants in the trial, approximately 25 had longitudinal samples available. Cryopreserved peripheral blood mononuclear cells were obtained prior to treatment, at the time of response, and at either disease progression or sustained remission. The response samples were drawn at a median of approximately 11 months into treatment, with a range of roughly 6 to 40 months. Partial responses were observed in roughly 24 patients and complete responses in 2; after a median follow-up of around 64 months, remission was maintained in 15 or so patients and progression was observed in approximately twelve. The investigation overall reported the following: Baseline clonality exceeded that of age-matched healthy donors and correlated strongly with circulating CD8+ T-cell counts. An increase in clonality was observed at ibrutinib response, with clonality remaining stable during sustained remission and falling back toward baseline at progression. Lymph node repertoires were not examined, and the timing of sampling was not matched between patients in sustained remission and those whose disease progressed. Public clonotypes were rare and either contracted or stayed stable during treatment, and the rise in clonality at ibrutinib response reflected the expansion of private clonotypes.

The CDR3 sequence holds 10 residues, the cysteine and phenylalanine included. Here the CDR3 DNA is all that survives: 30 bases in frame from base 1. Taken from the germline V gene (reference sequence), the CDR1 and CDR2 loops are DFQATT and SNEGSKA. Each clonotype received, on average, about 9.7x coverage in deep resolution sequencing performed on a MiSeq, where the target depth lay between 1 in 1 million and 1 in 200,000 T cells. TCR beta libraries were generated with the immunoSEQ hsTCRB Kit. As for how the authors treated the data: The data were analyzed with ImmunoSEQ Analyzer and ImmunoSEQ Data Assistant, and V, D and J gene assignments followed IMGT definitions. Clonality, which ranges from 0 to 1, was calculated by subtracting the normalized Shannon entropy of productive rearrangement frequencies from one. Only overrepresented clonotypes making up at least 0.05% of the repertoire of each patient were included in the public clonotype analysis. Thirteen repertoires from age-matched healthy donors, obtained from immuneACCESS, served as clonality controls. TCRdb limited this immuneACCESS table to in-frame rearrangements with V and J called. A share of clones is missing; checked studies link under half to unresolved V genes, and the rest is unexplained. The D gene and trimming were derived from the DNA, and the V and J assignments and clone size from that table. The sample table contains around 200,000 clones; only one count was recorded for about 75% of them. The ten top clones hold roughly 6.4% of the sample.

The time point label here, explained by the study, means: 12 to 13 months on ibrutinib. Approximately 2 micrograms of genomic DNA were extracted from cryopreserved PBMCs for TCR beta library preparation. Longitudinal blood samples from CLL patients on ibrutinib monotherapy were analyzed using high-throughput TCR beta sequencing. The patients took part in an open-label, single-center phase 2 trial of ibrutinib monotherapy. The rearrangement combines TRBV20-1 with TRBJ1-2; the D gene cannot be named for sure. The source material was PBMCs, sampled after 12 months of ibrutinib treatment. The clonotype originates from a human donor with chronic lymphocytic leukemia. The CDR3 region has the sequence CITTAHGYTF. The DNA reads TGCATTACCACCGCCCATGGCTACACCTTC.